This TCR beta chain comes out of a study of cytomegalovirus exposure and HLA in healthy donors. PCR amplification relied on 60 Vbeta primers (plus 13 Jbeta primers). Assay used: immunoSEQ multiplex PCR; TCRdb lists only in-frame clones, some missing. The table includes over 150,000 clones, 80% detected once. The V gene end was trimmed by 6 bases and the J gene end by 1 base; junction bases not matched to a gene: 4. CDR1 and CDR2 (germline): MNHEY, SVGAGI. This CDR3 spans 14 amino acids. The receptor comes from a man aged 25-45 years in good health and CMV-seropositive. Sequenced sample: PBMCs. This chain connects TRBV6-5 to TRBJ1-2; TRBD1 matches at 8 bases. The CDR3 DNA follows: TGTGCCAGCAGGACAGGGGTGCTTAACTATGGCTACACCTTC. Translating it yields CASRTGVLNYGYTF.